Listed here is a single T cell receptor (beta chain). TCRdb re-called the 5' RACE reads with MiXCR, one entry per CDR3 protein. The sample has about 720,000 distinct CDR3 sequences, 15% to 20% seen once. This record comes from a study of identical twins. This CDR3 has 19 amino acids. The junction had 15 bases not matched to a gene; V was cut back by 4 bases and J by 1 base. A further study also used this sample, focusing on T cells expressing NK-cell markers.

This chain connects TRBV12-3 or TRBV12-4 to TRBJ2-1, with TRBD2 identical over 8 bases. The TCR sequence derives from a woman between 18 and 29 years old in good health. Sequencing used PBMCs. The CDR3 DNA reads as TGTGCCAGCAGTTCCAGAAGTTTCAGCGGGAGAGGATCCTACAATGAGCAGTTCTTC. It encodes CASSSRSFSGRGSYNEQFF.